Listed here is a single TCR beta chain. Its target is unknown. The CDR3 totals 14 residues. After removal of 3 bases from V and 4 bases from J, the junction contained 3 bases not matched to a gene. Germline loops: CDR1 KGHSH, CDR2 LQKENI. The data originate from a study of cytomegalovirus exposure and HLA in healthy donors. Study-wide results and limits: In all likelihood, a cluster of highly shared sequence variants was a sequencing artifact.

The PCR used 60 Vbeta and 13 Jbeta primers. Assay used: immunoSEQ multiplex PCR; TCRdb lists only in-frame clones, some missing. The sample holds around 99,000 clones, approximately 79% seen once. V is TRBV18 and J is TRBJ2-7, with 10 positions matching TRBD1. This clonotype was sampled from a woman in her thirties or forties in good health and CMV-seropositive. Source material: PBMCs. CDR3 protein: CASSPGTGEYEQYF. The CDR3, as DNA: TGTGCCAGCTCACCCGGGACAGGGGAATACGAGCAGTACTTC.